This entry describes one T cell receptor (beta chain). Its antigen is unidentified. The PCR was carried out with 60 Vbeta primers and 13 Jbeta primers. Generated by immunoSEQ multiplex PCR, the TCRdb table keeps only in-frame clones and is missing some. The data contain some 130,000 clones, 70% of them singletons. CDR1 is SGHTA and CDR2 is FQGTGA in the germline V gene. The CDR3 covers 13 residues. V gave up 2 bases and J gave up 5 bases, with 9 bases separating them. These data originate in a study of cytomegalovirus exposure and HLA in healthy donors. Study as a whole: Early release data held tens of millions of unique TCRs from HLA-typed donors.

Study outcomes and limitations: Most TCR sequences proved rare, with some public TCRs found in many donors. Prediction of most subjects' HLA-A and HLA-B alleles by TCR beta sequences was reportedly accurate.

Sequencing input: PBMCs. The sequence derives from a woman aged 55 to 70 in good health and CMV-seropositive. This chain joins TRBV7-3 and TRBJ1-2; D not resolved. CDR3 in amino acids: CASSLGRGYGYTF. The DNA for the CDR3 is TGTGCCAGCAGCTTAGGACGCGGGTATGGCTACACCTTC.